This T cell receptor (beta chain) was observed in a study of shared clonotypes between healthy human individuals. Some clones are missing from TCRdb's copy, which holds only in-frame ones; the method was immunoSEQ multiplex PCR. This table has about 2.4 million clones, 93% appearing once. The CDR3 is made up of 14 amino acids. With 7 bases removed from V and 3 bases from J, the gap between germline ends came to 13 bases. The germline CDR1 and CDR2 sequences are SNHLY and FYNNEI. What was sequenced was naive CD4+ T cells from PBMCs. This sample's subset: CD45RA+ positively selected. This sequence was found in a man between 18 and 35 years old in good health. Some clones in this sample may be carry-over from other donors' samples. The chain carries TRBV2 and TRBJ2-1; D is ambiguous. CDR3 loop: CASIGRSGYNEQFF. Written as DNA, the CDR3 is TGTGCCAGCATCGGCAGGTCGGGCTACAATGAGCAGTTCTTC.